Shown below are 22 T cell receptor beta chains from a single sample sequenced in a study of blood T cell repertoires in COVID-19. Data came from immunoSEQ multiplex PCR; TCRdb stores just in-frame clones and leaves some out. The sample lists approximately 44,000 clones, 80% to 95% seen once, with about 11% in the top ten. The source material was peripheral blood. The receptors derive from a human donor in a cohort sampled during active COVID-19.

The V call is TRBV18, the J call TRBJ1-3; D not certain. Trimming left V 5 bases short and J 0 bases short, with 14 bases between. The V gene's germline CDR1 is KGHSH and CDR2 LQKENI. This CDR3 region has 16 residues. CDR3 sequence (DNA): TGTGCCAGCTCATCCAGCGGGCCTGTCTCTGGAAACACCATATATTTT. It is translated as CASSSSGPVSGNTIYF.

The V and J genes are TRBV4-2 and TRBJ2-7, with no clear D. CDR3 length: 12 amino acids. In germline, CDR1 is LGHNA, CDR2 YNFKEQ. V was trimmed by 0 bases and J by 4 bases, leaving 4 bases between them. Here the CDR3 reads CASSQDYYEQYF. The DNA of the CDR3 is TGTGCCAGCAGCCAAGATTATTACGAGCAGTACTTC.

CDR3 residues: CASSPVQYEQYF. In nucleotides, the CDR3 is TGTGCCAGCAGCCCCGTCCAGTACGAGCAGTACTTC. The chain employs TRBV6-6 and TRBJ2-7; D unclear. Germline lookup yields CDR1 MNHNY and CDR2 SVGAGI (reference sequence). V lost 6 bases, J lost 4 bases, and 10 bases lay in between. The CDR3 is 12 residues long.

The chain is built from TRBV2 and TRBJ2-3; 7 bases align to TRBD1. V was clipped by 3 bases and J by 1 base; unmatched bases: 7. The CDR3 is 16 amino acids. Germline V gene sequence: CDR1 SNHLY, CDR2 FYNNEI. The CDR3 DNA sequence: TGTGCCAGCAGTGACCTCCGGACAGGAGGCACAGATACGCAGTATTTT. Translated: CASSDLRTGGTDTQYF. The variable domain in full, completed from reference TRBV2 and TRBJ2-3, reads EPEVTQTPSHQVTQMGQEVILRCVPISNHLYFYWYRQILGQKVEFLVSFYNNEISEKSEIFDDQFSVERPDGSNFTLKIRSTKLEDSAMYFCASSDLRTGGTDTQYFGPGTRLTVL.

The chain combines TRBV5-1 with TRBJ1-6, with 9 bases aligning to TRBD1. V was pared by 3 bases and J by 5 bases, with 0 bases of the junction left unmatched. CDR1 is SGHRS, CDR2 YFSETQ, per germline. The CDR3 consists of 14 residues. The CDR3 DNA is TGCGCCAGCAGCTGGACAGGGGATAATTCACCCCTCCACTTT. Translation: CASSWTGDNSPLHF.

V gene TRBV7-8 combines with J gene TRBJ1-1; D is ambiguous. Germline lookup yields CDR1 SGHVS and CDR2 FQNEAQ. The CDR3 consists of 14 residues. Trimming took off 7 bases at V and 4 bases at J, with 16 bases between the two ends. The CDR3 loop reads CASIQLESSTEAFF. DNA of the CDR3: TGTGCCAGCATCCAATTGGAGAGTAGCACTGAAGCTTTCTTT.

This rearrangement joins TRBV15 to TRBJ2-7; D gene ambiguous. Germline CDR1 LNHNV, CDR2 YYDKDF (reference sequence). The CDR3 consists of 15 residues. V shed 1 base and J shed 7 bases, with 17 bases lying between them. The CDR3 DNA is TGTGCCACCAGCAGAGGTCGGGTGTTACCGACTGAGCAGTACTTC. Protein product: CATSRGRVLPTEQYF.

CDR3 sequence reads: CASSLLLGPQYF. The CDR3, as DNA: TGTGCCAGCAGCTTGCTTTTGGGGCCGCAGTATTTT. V and J are TRBV5-6 and TRBJ2-3, with D possibly TRBD1 on 5 matching bases. Trimming took 1 base from V and 10 from J, leaving 10 bases between them. CDR3 size: 12 residues. Germline lookup yields CDR1 SGHDT and CDR2 YYEEEE.

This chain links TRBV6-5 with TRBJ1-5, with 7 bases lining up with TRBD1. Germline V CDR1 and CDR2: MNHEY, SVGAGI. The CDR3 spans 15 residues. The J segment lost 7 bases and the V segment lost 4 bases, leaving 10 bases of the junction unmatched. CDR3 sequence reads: CASSSGTLRGQPQHF. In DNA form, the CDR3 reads TGTGCCAGCAGTTCCGGGACACTCAGGGGGCAGCCCCAGCATTTT.

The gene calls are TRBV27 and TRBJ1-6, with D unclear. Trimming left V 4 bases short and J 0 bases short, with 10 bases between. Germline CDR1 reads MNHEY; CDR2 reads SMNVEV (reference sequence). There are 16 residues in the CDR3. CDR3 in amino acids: CASSSRLRSYNSPLHF. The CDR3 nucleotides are TGTGCCAGCAGTTCTCGACTTCGCTCCTATAATTCACCCCTCCACTTT.

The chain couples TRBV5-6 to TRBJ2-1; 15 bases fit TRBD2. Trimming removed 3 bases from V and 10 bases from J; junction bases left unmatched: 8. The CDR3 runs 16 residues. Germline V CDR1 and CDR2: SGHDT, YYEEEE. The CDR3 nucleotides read TGTGCCAGCAGCTACAGGGGACTAGCGGGAGGTTGGGAGCAGTTCTTC. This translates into CASSYRGLAGGWEQFF.

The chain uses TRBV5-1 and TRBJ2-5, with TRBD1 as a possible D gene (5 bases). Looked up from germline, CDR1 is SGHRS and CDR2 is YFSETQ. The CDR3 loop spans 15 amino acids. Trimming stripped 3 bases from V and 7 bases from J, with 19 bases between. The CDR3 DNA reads TGCGCCAGCAGCTCCACCCCGACAGCCCCAGGGACCCAGTACTTC. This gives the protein CASSSTPTAPGTQYF.

The CDR3 spells CASSTTSMAGGYTF. The DNA of the CDR3 is TGTGCCAGCAGCACAACGTCAATGGCAGGTGGCTACACCTTC. The chain combines TRBV21-1 with TRBJ1-2; whether TRBD1, the table's D call, matches the DNA was not checked. TRBV21-1 is a known pseudogene. The CDR3 has 14 amino acids.

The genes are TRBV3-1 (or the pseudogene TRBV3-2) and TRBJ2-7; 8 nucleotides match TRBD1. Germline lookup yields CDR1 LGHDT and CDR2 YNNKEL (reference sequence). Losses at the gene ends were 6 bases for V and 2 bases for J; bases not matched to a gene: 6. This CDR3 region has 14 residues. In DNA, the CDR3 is TGTGCCAGCAGAACAACAGGGGGTCCCTACGAGCAGTACTTC. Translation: CASRTTGGPYEQYF.

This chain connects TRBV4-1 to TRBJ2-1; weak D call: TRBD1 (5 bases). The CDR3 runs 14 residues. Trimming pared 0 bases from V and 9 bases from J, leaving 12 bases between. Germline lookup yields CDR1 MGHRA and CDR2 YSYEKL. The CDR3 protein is CASSQDSGWAEQFF. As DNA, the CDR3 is TGCGCCAGCAGCCAAGATTCAGGGTGGGCTGAGCAGTTCTTC.

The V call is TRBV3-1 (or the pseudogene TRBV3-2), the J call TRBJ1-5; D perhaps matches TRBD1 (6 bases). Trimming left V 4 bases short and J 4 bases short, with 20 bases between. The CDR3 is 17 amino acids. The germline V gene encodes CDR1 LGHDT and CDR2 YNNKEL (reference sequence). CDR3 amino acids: CASSPGQTLGANQPQHF. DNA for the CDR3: TGTGCCAGCAGCCCCGGACAGACGCTAGGGGCGAATCAGCCCCAGCATTTT.

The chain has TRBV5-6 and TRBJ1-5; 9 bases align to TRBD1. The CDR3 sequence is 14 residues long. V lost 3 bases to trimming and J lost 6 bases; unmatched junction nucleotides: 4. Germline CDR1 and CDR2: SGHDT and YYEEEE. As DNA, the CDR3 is TGTGCCAGCAGCTGGGGACAGGGCCCTCAGCCCCAGCATTTT. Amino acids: CASSWGQGPQPQHF. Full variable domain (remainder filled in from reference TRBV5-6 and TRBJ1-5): DAGVTQSPTHLIKTRGQQVTLRCSPKSGHDTVSWYQQALGQGPQFIFQYYEEEERQRGNFPDRFSGHQFPNYSSELNVNALLLGDSALYLCASSWGQGPQPQHFGDGTRLSIL.

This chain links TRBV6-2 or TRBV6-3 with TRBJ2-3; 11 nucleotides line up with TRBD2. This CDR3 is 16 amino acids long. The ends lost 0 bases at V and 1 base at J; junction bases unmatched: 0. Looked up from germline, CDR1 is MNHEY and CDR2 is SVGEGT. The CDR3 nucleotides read TGTGCCAGCAGTTACTCACTAGCGGGGGGCACAGATACGCAGTATTTT. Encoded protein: CASSYSLAGGTDTQYF.

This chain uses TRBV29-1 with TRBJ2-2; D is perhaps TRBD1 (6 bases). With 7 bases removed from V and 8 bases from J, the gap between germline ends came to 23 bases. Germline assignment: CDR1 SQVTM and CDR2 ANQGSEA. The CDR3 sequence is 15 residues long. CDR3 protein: CSAYGWDTRRGELFF. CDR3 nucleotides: TGCAGCGCTTATGGTTGGGACACCAGGCGGGGGGAGCTGTTTTTT.

The CDR3 coding sequence is TGTGCCATCAGTGAGTCGAGAGGGCGGGCTAACTATGGCTACACCTTC. Translating gives CAISESRGRANYGYTF. The chain recombines TRBV10-3 with TRBJ1-2; D is uncertain. CDR3 length: 16 residues. Germline V gene data show CDR1 as ENHRY and CDR2 as SYGVKD. The germline V and J ends were trimmed by 0 bases and 0 bases, with 11 bases remaining between them.

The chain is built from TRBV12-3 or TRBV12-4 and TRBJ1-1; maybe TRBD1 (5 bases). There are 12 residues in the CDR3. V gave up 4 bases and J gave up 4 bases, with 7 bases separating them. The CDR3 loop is CASSSQGTEAFF. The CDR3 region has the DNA TGTGCCAGCAGTTCTCAGGGCACTGAAGCTTTCTTT.

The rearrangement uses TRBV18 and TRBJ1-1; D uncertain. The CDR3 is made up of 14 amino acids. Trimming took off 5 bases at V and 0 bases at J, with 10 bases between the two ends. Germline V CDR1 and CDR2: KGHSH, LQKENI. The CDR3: CASSKGGMNTEAFF. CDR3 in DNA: TGTGCCAGCTCAAAGGGAGGCATGAACACTGAAGCTTTCTTT.